The next 19 T cell receptor beta chains were all read from a single sample in a study of CD8+ T cells in alopecia areata. Treatment reported: oral pan-JAK inhibitor, 5-10 mg twice daily. It was cDNA, reverse transcribed from extracted RNA, that served as the sequencing template. Here immunoSEQ multiplex PCR was the method, and the copy in TCRdb shows in-frame clones only, minus some. The sample lists more than 130,000 clones, roughly 82% occurring once. The material sequenced was CD8+ T cells sorted from blood, taken at week 4, from a patient treated with tofacitinib. All receptors derive from a human donor with alopecia areata.

The chain combines TRBV5-6 with TRBJ1-1; D gene ambiguous. Germline V lookup: CDR1 SGHDT, CDR2 YYEEEE. This CDR3 contains 13 residues. Between the trimmed V and J ends, which lost 3 bases and 0 bases, there was a span of 6 bases. The CDR3 sequence: CASSSTMNTEAFF. For the CDR3, the DNA is TGTGCCAGCAGCTCCACCATGAACACTGAAGCTTTCTTT.

In the case of this clone: Other DNA sequences within the sample encode an identical CDR3. The rearrangement uses TRBV29-1 and TRBJ1-1; possibly TRBD1 for D (5 bases). Trimming took off 4 bases at V and 2 bases at J, with 8 bases between the two ends. The CDR3 totals 12 residues. From germline, CDR1 is SQVTM and CDR2 ANQGSEA. In nucleotides, the CDR3 is TGCAGCGTTGTTGGGGGAAACACTGAAGCTTTCTTT. Amino acid sequence: CSVVGGNTEAFF.

This chain links TRBV27 with TRBJ2-4, with 7 bases identical to TRBD1. CDR1 is MNHEY, CDR2 SMNVEV, per germline (reference sequence). The CDR3 runs 15 residues. The V segment lost 3 bases and the J segment 1 base; nucleotides outside the gene matches: 3. Written as DNA, the CDR3 is TGTGCCAGCAGTTTGACAGGGTGGGCCAAAAACATTCAGTACTTC. Translated, it gives CASSLTGWAKNIQYF.

V is TRBV5-1 and J is TRBJ1-2; D unresolved. Germline loops: CDR1 SGHRS, CDR2 YFSETQ. V was trimmed by 0 bases and J by 6 bases, leaving 9 bases between them. The CDR3 runs to 13 residues. CDR3 amino acids: CASSLGPQNGYTF. The CDR3 bases are TGCGCCAGCAGCTTGGGGCCTCAAAATGGCTACACCTTC. The whole variable domain, remainder taken from reference TRBV5-1 and TRBJ1-2, is KAGVTQTPRYLIKTRGQQVTLSCSPISGHRSVSWYQQTPGQGLQFLFEYFSETQRNKGNFPGRFSGRQFSNSRSEMNVSTLELGDSALYLCASSLGPQNGYTFGSGTRLTVV.

CDR3 in amino acids: CASSFGSYNEQFF. The CDR3 region has the DNA TGCGCCAGCAGCTTCGGGTCCTACAATGAGCAGTTCTTC. This chain uses TRBV5-1 with TRBJ2-1; no definite D call. Looked up from germline, CDR1 is SGHRS and CDR2 is YFSETQ. The germline V and J ends were trimmed by 2 bases and 1 base, with 4 bases remaining between them. This CDR3 comprises 13 residues.

The chain recombines TRBV11-2 with TRBJ2-7; a possible D gene is TRBD1 (6 bases). Per the germline V gene, CDR1 is SGHAT and CDR2 is FQNNGV. This CDR3 has 14 residues. The ends were cut back, 4 bases at V and 4 bases at J, with 14 bases in the middle. CDR3 nucleotides: TGTGCCAGCAGCTCGCAAGGGGGTTCATACGAGCAGTACTTC. Encoded protein: CASSSQGGSYEQYF. The full variable domain, in which reference TRBV11-2 and TRBJ2-7 provide the parts outside the CDR3, is EAGVAQSPRYKIIEKRQSVAFWCNPISGHATLYWYQQILGQGPKLLIQFQNNGVVDDSQLPKDRFSAERLKGVDSTLKIQPAKLEDSAVYLCASSSQGGSYEQYFGPGTRLTVT.

V usage is TRBV5-1 and J usage is TRBJ2-1; perhaps TRBD2 as D (6 bases). The CDR3 runs to 17 residues. V dropped 0 bases and J dropped 4 bases, with 17 bases sitting between them. The germline V gene has CDR1 SGHRS and CDR2 YFSETQ. For the CDR3, the DNA is TGCGCCAGCAGCTTGGCGGCGCGGGACCCCATTTACAATGAGCAGTTCTTC. Translating gives CASSLAARDPIYNEQFF.

The chain recombines TRBV4-1 with TRBJ2-5; perhaps TRBD2 as D (6 bases). Trimming took 0 bases from V and 4 from J, leaving 15 bases between them. CDR1 and CDR2 (germline): MGHRA, YSYEKL. CDR3 length equals 16 residues. CDR3 bases: TGCGCCAGCAGCCAAGACGGGAGAGTTCAAGGAGAGACCCAGTACTTC. Protein: CASSQDGRVQGETQYF.

The CDR3 sequence: CASSLYTPMTGDPTGANVLTF. The DNA for the CDR3 is TGTGCCAGCAGCTTATATACCCCGATGACAGGGGACCCCACTGGGGCCAACGTCCTGACTTTC. The rearrangement links TRBV7-6 to TRBJ2-6, with 8 bases identical to TRBD1. Germline CDR1 reads SGHVS; CDR2 reads FNYEAQ. After removal of 2 bases from V and 2 bases from J, the junction contained 17 bases not matched to a gene. The CDR3 consists of 21 residues.

This clone was recorded once. The chain combines TRBV7-9 with TRBJ1-2; TRBD1 agrees at 7 bases. The CDR3 spans 14 residues. The ends lost 5 bases at V and 4 bases at J; junction bases unmatched: 7. Germline V gives CDR1 SEHNR, CDR2 FQNEAQ (reference sequence). CDR3 loop: CASSPLGQIYGYTF. The DNA of the CDR3 is TGTGCCAGCAGCCCGCTGGGACAGATCTATGGCTACACCTTC. Full variable domain (rest looked up from reference TRBV7-9 and TRBJ1-2): DTGVSQNPRHKITKRGQNVTFRCDPISEHNRLYWYRQTLGQGPEFLTYFQNEAQLEKSRLLSDRFSAERPKGSFSTLEIQRTEQGDSAMYLCASSPLGQIYGYTFGSGTRLTVV.

The V gene is TRBV25-1, the J gene TRBJ2-3, with 9 bases that match TRBD1. J lost 4 bases, V lost 4 bases, and 9 bases had no gene match. Germline V gene data show CDR1 as MGHDK and CDR2 as SYGVNS. This CDR3 spans 16 amino acids. In DNA form, the CDR3 reads TGTGCCAGCAGTGCCCTAGACAGGGGGGACGCAGATACGCAGTATTTT. As protein: CASSALDRGDADTQYF.

This clone has just one count. This sequence joins TRBV4-3 and TRBJ2-7, with D possibly matching TRBD2 (6 bases). The V gene's germline CDR1 is LGHNA and CDR2 YSLEER. V lost 0 bases and J lost 2, with 11 bases in between. This CDR3 comprises 15 residues. The CDR3 here is CASSQDGPGAYEQYF. The CDR3 DNA reads TGCGCCAGCAGCCAAGATGGCCCGGGAGCCTACGAGCAGTACTTC.

This sequence joins TRBV4-3 and TRBJ2-5; TRBD2 matches at 8 bases. Germline lookup yields CDR1 LGHNA and CDR2 YSLEER. Trimming cost V 1 base and J 2 bases; bases outside gene matches: 6. This CDR3 spans 16 amino acids. Here the CDR3 DNA reads TGCGCCAGCAGCCAAGGGCGGGGGGCCACTCAAGAGACCCAGTACTTC. It is translated as CASSQGRGATQETQYF.

The chain carries TRBV4-1 and TRBJ1-5; no clear D gene. Germline CDR1 is MGHRA and CDR2 is YSYEKL. The CDR3 is made up of 13 amino acids. V was cut by 4 bases and J by 11 bases, with 15 bases left in between. Here the CDR3 reads CASSPDLQPTQHF. The CDR3 nucleotides read TGCGCCAGCAGCCCGGACCTCCAGCCGACCCAGCATTTT.

This chain uses TRBV27 with TRBJ1-2; D is uncertain. This CDR3 has 11 residues. V was clipped by 0 bases and J by 4 bases, with 0 bases between them. Germline V gives CDR1 MNHEY, CDR2 SMNVEV (reference sequence). The CDR3 DNA sequence: TGTGCCAGCAGTTTATCCTATGGCTACACCTTC. Translation gives CASSLSYGYTF.

The chain recombines TRBV6-1 with TRBJ1-4; D ambiguous. Per the germline V gene, CDR1 is MNHNS and CDR2 is SASEGT. The CDR3 contains 15 residues. Deletions cut 7 bases from V and 3 bases from J, with 15 bases between. In DNA form, the CDR3 reads TGTGCCAGCACCAATCCGGAGGGATCTAATGAAAAACTGTTTTTT. This translates into CASTNPEGSNEKLFF.

This clone was counted a single time. CDR3 in amino acids: CASSSSTGRAYEQYF. The CDR3, as DNA: TGTGCCAGTAGTTCGTCGACAGGGAGGGCCTACGAGCAGTACTTC. The rearrangement joins TRBV19 to TRBJ2-7; D is possibly TRBD1 or TRBD2 (7 bases each). V lost 5 bases and J 2 bases, leaving 16 bases between the germline ends. CDR1 LNHDA and CDR2 SQIVND come from the germline V gene (reference sequence). The CDR3 has 15 residues.

This clone was observed once. The chain links TRBV6-1 to TRBJ2-3, with TRBD2 matching 11 bases. There are 18 residues in the CDR3. Unmatched junction bases numbered 9, after V lost 2 bases and J lost 2 bases. In germline, CDR1 is MNHNS, CDR2 SASEGT. Here the CDR3 DNA reads TGTGCCAGCAGTGAATGGGGACTAGCGGAGGGTTACACAGATACGCAGTATTTT. Amino acids: CASSEWGLAEGYTDTQYF.

To note about this clone: The junction does not match germline at one end; this may be a read error. The V call is TRBV7-7, the J call TRBJ2-7, with TRBD1 matching 10 bases. Germline assignment: CDR1 SSHAT and CDR2 FNYEAQ (reference sequence). This CDR3 has 14 residues. CDR3 region: CASSAGTGVGEQYF. The CDR3 region has the DNA TGTGCTAGCAGCGCCGGGACAGGGGTAGGCGAGCAGTACTTC.